One sample yielded the 26 T cell receptor beta chains listed below, sequenced in a study of CD8+ T cells in alopecia areata. Isolated RNA was reverse transcribed into cDNA used as the sequencing template. Sequencing used immunoSEQ multiplex PCR; TCRdb keeps in-frame clones, though not all of them. This sample has about 150,000 clones, with 58% found just once. The sequences come from CD4+ T cells sorted from blood, collected at week 0. The source is a human donor with alopecia areata.

This clone was counted a few times. This chain links TRBV2 with TRBJ2-2, with TRBD1 matching 8 bases. CDR1 and CDR2 from the germline V gene are SNHLY and FYNNEI. After removal of 6 bases from V and 3 bases from J, the junction contained 6 bases not matched to a gene. The length of the CDR3 is 15 residues. CDR3 sequence (DNA): TGTGCCAGCAGGCGGCAGGGGGCAGACACCGGGGAGCTGTTTTTT. Its translation: CASRRQGADTGELFF.

The V gene is TRBV5-1, the J gene TRBJ1-6, with 8 positions matching TRBD1. Germline CDR1 SGHRS, CDR2 YFSETQ. V trimming: 0 bases; J trimming: 7 bases; junction bases outside the gene matches: 3. The CDR3 length is 15 residues. The CDR3 DNA reads as TGCGCCAGCAGCTTGGCCGCAGGGGGCAATTCACCCCTCCACTTT. Its translation is CASSLAAGGNSPLHF.

The CDR3 DNA reads as TGTGCCAGTGGGAGGGGTGGCACTAATGAAAAACTGTTTTTT. It is translated as CASGRGGTNEKLFF. The chain carries TRBV9 and TRBJ1-4; a possible D gene is TRBD1 (5 bases). The CDR3 is made up of 14 amino acids. Trimming took off 8 bases at V and 2 bases at J, with 13 bases between the two ends. CDR1 and CDR2 from the germline V gene are SGDLS and YYNGEE.

This clone was observed a single time. The chain recombines TRBV9 with TRBJ1-2; D perhaps matches TRBD1 (6 bases). The germline gives CDR1 SGDLS, CDR2 YYNGEE. CDR3 length equals 13 residues. The ends were cut back, 3 bases at V and 8 bases at J, with 14 bases in the middle. The CDR3 loop reads CASSGIQGDGYTF. CDR3 bases: TGTGCCAGCAGCGGAATACAGGGTGACGGCTACACCTTC.

This clone was picked up a small number of times. J is TRBJ2-5 and V is TRBV4-1, with no clear D. This CDR3 has 14 amino acids. Per germline, CDR1 MGHRA and CDR2 YSYEKL. The ends were cut back, 3 bases at V and 5 bases at J, with 13 bases in the middle. CDR3 in DNA: TGCGCCAGCAGCCAGTCCCATCGGTGGGAGACCCAGTACTTC. Its translation is CASSQSHRWETQYF.

This clone was seen a handful of times. The rearrangement uses TRBV6-5 and TRBJ2-5; D gene unclear. Trimming stripped 1 base from V and 1 base from J, with 10 bases between. In germline, CDR1 is MNHEY, CDR2 SVGAGI. The CDR3 is made up of 15 amino acids. The CDR3 loop reads CASSYLGIGQETQYF. The CDR3 region has the DNA TGTGCCAGCAGTTACTTGGGAATTGGCCAAGAGACCCAGTACTTC.

The chain couples TRBV30 to TRBJ2-1; tentatively, D is TRBD1 or TRBD2 (6 bases each). Germline-derived CDR1 and CDR2 are GTSNPN and SVGIG (reference sequence). CDR3 length: 14 residues. V was pared by 0 bases and J by 8 bases, with 14 bases between. CDR3 amino acids: CAWSVRGPRDEQFF. The DNA of the CDR3 is TGTGCCTGGAGTGTCCGGGGGCCGCGCGATGAGCAGTTCTTC.

This clone was counted only a few times. The CDR3 protein is CSVEDRGYTF. CDR3 nucleotide sequence: TGCAGCGTGGAGGACAGGGGCTACACCTTC. The rearrangement links TRBV29-1 to TRBJ1-2; TRBD1 agrees at 7 bases. CDR1 and CDR2 (germline): SQVTM, ANQGSEA. This CDR3 spans 10 amino acids. V gave up 6 bases and J gave up 8 bases; unmatched junction bases: 3.

The chain links TRBV2 to TRBJ2-4; 7 bases agree with TRBD1. Losses at the gene ends were 6 bases for V and 0 bases for J; bases not matched to a gene: 5. CDR1 is SNHLY, CDR2 FYNNEI, per germline. The CDR3 loop spans 15 amino acids. In nucleotides, the CDR3 is TGTGCCAGCAGGGACGGGACAGTAGCCAAAAACATTCAGTACTTC. Its protein product is CASRDGTVAKNIQYF.

The rearrangement links TRBV29-1 to TRBJ2-3; D remains ambiguous. Trimming stripped 4 bases from V and 4 bases from J, with 6 bases between. Germline lookup yields CDR1 SQVTM and CDR2 ANQGSEA. This CDR3 is 11 amino acids long. In nucleotides, the CDR3 is TGCAGCGTTGCAGTGGCAGATACGCAGTATTTT. This gives the protein CSVAVADTQYF.

This rearrangement joins TRBV10-2 to TRBJ2-5; D possibly corresponds to TRBD2 (5 bases). V gave up 4 bases and J gave up 7 bases, with 13 bases separating them. The CDR3 has 13 residues. Per the germline V gene, CDR1 is WSHSY and CDR2 is SAAADI. The CDR3 bases are TGCGCCAGCAGTGGGGAACCAGGAGGGACCCAGTACTTC. Translating gives CASSGEPGGTQYF.

The rearrangement joins TRBV18 to TRBJ2-5; weak D call: TRBD1 (5 bases). Germline CDR1 is KGHSH and CDR2 is LQKENI. V was pared by 4 bases and J by 6 bases, with 18 bases between. The CDR3 loop spans 15 amino acids. The CDR3 DNA follows: TGTGCCAGCTCACTAGGCAGGGCGGACGGACAGACCCAGTACTTC. Translated: CASSLGRADGQTQYF.

The rearrangement links TRBV6-6 to TRBJ1-2; 7 bases fit TRBD1. Trimming removed 7 bases from V and 6 bases from J; junction bases left unmatched: 11. Germline loops: CDR1 MNHNY, CDR2 SVGAGI (reference sequence). This CDR3 comprises 14 residues. The CDR3 protein is CASTTGAYVHGYTF. CDR3 DNA sequence: TGTGCCAGCACCACAGGGGCTTATGTCCATGGCTACACCTTC.

CDR3 sequence (DNA): TGCGCCAGCAGCCCGGGGGTAGCAGGGAACACCGGGGAGCTGTTTTTT. This encodes CASSPGVAGNTGELFF. V is TRBV4-3 and J is TRBJ2-2; tentatively, D is TRBD2 (6 bases). CDR3 size: 16 residues. Germline lookup yields CDR1 LGHNA and CDR2 YSLEER. V was trimmed by 4 bases and J by 1 base, leaving 13 bases between them.

In the case of this clone: One end of the junction does not line up with germline, which may come from a read error. The CDR3 DNA reads as TGTGCTAGCAGCTTAGGACAGGGGGACACCGGGGAGCTGTTTTTT. Its translation is CASSLGQGDTGELFF. The V and J genes are TRBV7-7 and TRBJ2-2; 10 bases map to TRBD1. Germline V gene sequence: CDR1 SSHAT, CDR2 FNYEAQ (reference sequence). The CDR3 spans 15 residues.

In its sample, this clone was seen a few times. The chain has TRBV5-1 and TRBJ2-6; D may be TRBD1 (6 bases). The CDR3 has 19 amino acids. V lost 0 bases to trimming and J lost 0 bases, with 16 bases between them. Germline V gives CDR1 SGHRS, CDR2 YFSETQ. The CDR3 spells CASSLGTASLSSGANVLTF. The CDR3 DNA sequence: TGCGCCAGCAGCTTGGGGACAGCCTCCCTTAGCTCTGGGGCCAACGTCCTGACTTTC.

The genes are TRBV7-3 and TRBJ1-2; 10 bases are shared with TRBD1. Germline values: CDR1 SGHTA, CDR2 FQGTGA. The V gene end was trimmed by 4 bases and the J gene end by 3 bases; junction bases not matched to a gene: 2. The CDR3 consists of 14 residues. DNA of the CDR3: TGTGCCAGCAGCTCGGGGACAGGGGACTATGGCTACACCTTC. Its translation is CASSSGTGDYGYTF. The complete variable domain, with remaining parts taken from reference TRBV7-3 and TRBJ1-2, reads GAGVSQTPSNKVTEKGKYVELRCDPISGHTALYWYRQSLGQGPEFLIYFQGTGAADDSGLPNDRFFAVRPEGSVSTLKIQRTERGDSAVYLCASSSGTGDYGYTFGSGTRLTVV.

This clone was recorded a few times. V and J are TRBV30 and TRBJ1-1, with 7 bases identical to TRBD1. Germline CDR1 and CDR2: GTSNPN and SVGIG (reference sequence). The V and J ends lost 5 bases and 4 bases, in that order; junction bases with no gene match: 4. The CDR3 sequence is 12 residues long. CDR3 DNA: TGTGCCTGGCGACAGGGTTCCACTGAAGCTTTCTTT. Protein: CAWRQGSTEAFF. Using reference TRBV30 and TRBJ1-1 for the parts outside the CDR3, the full variable domain is SQTIHQWPATLVQPVGSPLSLECTVEGTSNPNLYWYRQAAGRGLQLLFYSVGIGQISSEVPQNLSASRPQDRQFILSSKKLLLSDSGFYLCAWRQGSTEAFFGQGTRLTVV.

V gene TRBV23-1 combines with J gene TRBJ2-7; D may be TRBD2 (6 bases). TRBV23-1 is filed as an ORF, its function uncertain. The CDR3 totals 14 residues. V dropped 1 base and J dropped 3 bases, with 10 bases sitting between them. The CDR3 loop reads CASSQWDWGYEQYF. The CDR3, as DNA: TGCGCCAGCAGTCAATGGGACTGGGGCTACGAGCAGTACTTC.

The chain has TRBV6-1 and TRBJ2-2; D unresolved. V was cut by 10 bases and J by 7 bases, with 16 bases left in between. The CDR3 covers 13 residues. Germline assignment: CDR1 MNHNS and CDR2 SASEGT. The CDR3 spells CATQTALRGELFF. The CDR3 nucleotides read TGTGCCACCCAGACGGCCCTGCGCGGGGAGCTGTTTTTT.

This chain links TRBV5-1 with TRBJ2-6; 7 positions agree with TRBD1. The length of the CDR3 is 19 residues. V lost 4 bases and J lost 1; bases outside the gene matches: 14. The germline V gene has CDR1 SGHRS and CDR2 YFSETQ. CDR3: CASSPIPTGLSSGANVLTF. CDR3 in DNA: TGCGCCAGCAGCCCCATTCCGACAGGGTTATCGTCTGGGGCCAACGTCCTGACTTTC.

This sequence joins TRBV29-1 and TRBJ1-2; D might be TRBD1 (6 bases). Germline V CDR1 and CDR2: SQVTM, ANQGSEA. The CDR3 runs to 14 residues. V shed 4 bases and J shed 4 bases, with 16 bases lying between them. CDR3 nucleotide sequence: TGCAGCGTTGGGGACCCGACAGGCGTCTATGGCTACACCTTC. Its protein product is CSVGDPTGVYGYTF.

The DNA of the CDR3 is TGTGCCTGGGGATACAGGGAAGCTTTCTTT. Amino acid sequence: CAWGYREAFF. The V and J genes are TRBV30 and TRBJ1-1, with D possibly TRBD1 on 5 matching bases. V lost 5 bases and J lost 8, with 9 bases in between. Germline CDR1 GTSNPN, CDR2 SVGIG (reference sequence). The CDR3 is made up of 10 amino acids. The whole variable domain, remainder taken from reference TRBV30 and TRBJ1-1, is SQTIHQWPATLVQPVGSPLSLECTVEGTSNPNLYWYRQAAGRGLQLLFYSVGIGQISSEVPQNLSASRPQDRQFILSSKKLLLSDSGFYLCAWGYREAFFGQGTRLTVV.

The J gene is TRBJ1-2, the V gene TRBV5-1, with no clear D. The CDR3 has 13 amino acids. Germline CDR1 and CDR2: SGHRS and YFSETQ. Trimming cost V 4 bases and J 2 bases, with 9 bases left between them. The CDR3 bases are TGCGCCAGCAGCCTAATAGAAAACTATGGCTACACCTTC. Translation: CASSLIENYGYTF.

V usage is TRBV1 and J usage is TRBJ2-1; TRBD1 is the table's D call, not checked against the DNA. TRBV1 is designated a pseudogene. This CDR3 is built from 14 residues. The CDR3 region has the DNA TGCACCAGCAGTAACAGGTTTTGGGCCAATGAGCAGTTCTTC. Translation: CTSSNRFWANEQFF.

The rearrangement links TRBV27 to TRBJ2-3; perhaps D is TRBD1 or TRBD2 (5 bases each). The V and J ends lost 3 bases and 2 bases respectively, with 27 bases between them. Germline assignment: CDR1 MNHEY and CDR2 SMNVEV (reference sequence). The CDR3 covers 20 residues. CDR3: CASSFRRQGLRVPHTDTQYF. The CDR3 DNA sequence: TGTGCCAGCAGTTTTCGGAGGCAGGGCCTAAGGGTGCCACACACAGATACGCAGTATTTT.